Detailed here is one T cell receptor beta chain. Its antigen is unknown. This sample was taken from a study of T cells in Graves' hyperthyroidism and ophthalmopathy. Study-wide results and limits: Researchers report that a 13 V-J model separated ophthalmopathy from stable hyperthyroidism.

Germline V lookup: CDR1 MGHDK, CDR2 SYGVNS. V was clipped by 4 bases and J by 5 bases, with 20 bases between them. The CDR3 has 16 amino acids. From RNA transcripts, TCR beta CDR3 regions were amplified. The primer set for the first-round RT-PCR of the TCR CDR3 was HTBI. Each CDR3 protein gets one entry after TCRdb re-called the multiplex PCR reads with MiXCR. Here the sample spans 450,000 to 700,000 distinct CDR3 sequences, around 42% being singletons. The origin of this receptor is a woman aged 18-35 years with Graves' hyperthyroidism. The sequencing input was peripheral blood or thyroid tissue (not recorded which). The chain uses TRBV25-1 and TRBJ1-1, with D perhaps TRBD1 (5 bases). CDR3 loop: CASSAREGQGVTEAFF. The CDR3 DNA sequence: TGTGCCAGCAGTGCTAGAGAGGGGCAGGGAGTTACTGAAGCTTTCTTT.